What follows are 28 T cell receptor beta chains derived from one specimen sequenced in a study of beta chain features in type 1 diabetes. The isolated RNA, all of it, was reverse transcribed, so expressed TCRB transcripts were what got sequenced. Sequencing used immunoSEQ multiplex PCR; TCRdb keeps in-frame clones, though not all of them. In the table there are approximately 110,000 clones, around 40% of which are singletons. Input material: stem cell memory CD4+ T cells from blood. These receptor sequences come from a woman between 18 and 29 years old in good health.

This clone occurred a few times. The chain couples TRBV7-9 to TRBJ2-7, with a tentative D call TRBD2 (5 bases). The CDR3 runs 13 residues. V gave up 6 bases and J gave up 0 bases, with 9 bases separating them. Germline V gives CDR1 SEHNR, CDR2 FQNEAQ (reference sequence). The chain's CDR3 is CASSNSGSYEQYF. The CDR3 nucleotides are TGTGCCAGCAGTAACAGCGGCTCCTACGAGCAGTACTTC.

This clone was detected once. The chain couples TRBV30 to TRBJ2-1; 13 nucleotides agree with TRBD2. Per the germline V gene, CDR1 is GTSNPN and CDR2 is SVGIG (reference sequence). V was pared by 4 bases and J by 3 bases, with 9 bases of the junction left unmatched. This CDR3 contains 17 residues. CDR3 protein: CAWNGLGLAGFYNEQFF. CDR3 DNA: TGTGCCTGGAATGGGCTGGGACTAGCGGGATTCTACAATGAGCAGTTCTTC.

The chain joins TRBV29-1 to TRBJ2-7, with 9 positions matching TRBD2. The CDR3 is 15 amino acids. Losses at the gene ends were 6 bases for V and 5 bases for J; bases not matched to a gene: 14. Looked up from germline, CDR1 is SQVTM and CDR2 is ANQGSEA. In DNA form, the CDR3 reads TGCAGCGTCGCGGGGGGGGCAGGGAAGGTGAACGAGCAGTACTTC. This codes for CSVAGGAGKVNEQYF.

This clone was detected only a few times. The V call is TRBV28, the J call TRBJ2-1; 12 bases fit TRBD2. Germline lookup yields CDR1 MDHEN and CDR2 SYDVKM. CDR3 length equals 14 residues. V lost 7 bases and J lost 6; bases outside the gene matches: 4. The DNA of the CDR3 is TGTGCCAGCAAACTAGCGGGAGGTTTCAATGAGCAGTTCTTC. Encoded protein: CASKLAGGFNEQFF.

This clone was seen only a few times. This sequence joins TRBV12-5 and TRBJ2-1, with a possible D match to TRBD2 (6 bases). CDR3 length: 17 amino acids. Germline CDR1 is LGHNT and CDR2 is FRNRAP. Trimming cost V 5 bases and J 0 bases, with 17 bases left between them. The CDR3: CASGISSVGGSYNEQFF. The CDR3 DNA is TGTGCTAGTGGTATTTCTAGCGTCGGTGGCTCCTACAATGAGCAGTTCTTC.

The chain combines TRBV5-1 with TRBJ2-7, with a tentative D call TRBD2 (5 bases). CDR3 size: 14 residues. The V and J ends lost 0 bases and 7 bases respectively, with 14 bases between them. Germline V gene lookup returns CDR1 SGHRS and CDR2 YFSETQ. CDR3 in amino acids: CASSLVTDSGEQYF. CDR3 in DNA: TGCGCCAGCAGCTTGGTCACCGATTCGGGGGAGCAGTACTTC.

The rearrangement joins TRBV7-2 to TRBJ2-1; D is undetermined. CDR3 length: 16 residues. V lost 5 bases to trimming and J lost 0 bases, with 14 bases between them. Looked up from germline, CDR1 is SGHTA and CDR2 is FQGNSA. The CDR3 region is CASSRRSTGSYNEQFF. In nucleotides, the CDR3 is TGTGCCAGCAGCCGGAGAAGCACGGGCTCCTACAATGAGCAGTTCTTC.

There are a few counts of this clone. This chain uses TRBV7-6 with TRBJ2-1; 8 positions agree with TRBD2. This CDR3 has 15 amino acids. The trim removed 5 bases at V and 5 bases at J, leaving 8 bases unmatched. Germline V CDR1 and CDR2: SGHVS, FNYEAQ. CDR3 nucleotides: TGTGCCAGCAGCCGCGGGGGGACGTGGGACAATGAGCAGTTCTTC. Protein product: CASSRGGTWDNEQFF. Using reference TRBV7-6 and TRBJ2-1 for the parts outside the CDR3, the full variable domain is GAGVSQSPRYKVTKRGQDVALRCDPISGHVSLYWYRQALGQGPEFLTYFNYEAQQDKSGLPNDRFSAERPEGSISTLTIQRTEQRDSAMYRCASSRGGTWDNEQFFGPGTRLTVL.

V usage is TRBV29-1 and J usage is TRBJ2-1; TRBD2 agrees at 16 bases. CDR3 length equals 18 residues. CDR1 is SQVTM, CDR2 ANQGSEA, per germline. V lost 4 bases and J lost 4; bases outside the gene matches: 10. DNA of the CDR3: TGCAGCGTTGGGGTTGCGGGACTAGCGGGAGGGATTTACAATGAGCAGTTCTTC. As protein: CSVGVAGLAGGIYNEQFF.

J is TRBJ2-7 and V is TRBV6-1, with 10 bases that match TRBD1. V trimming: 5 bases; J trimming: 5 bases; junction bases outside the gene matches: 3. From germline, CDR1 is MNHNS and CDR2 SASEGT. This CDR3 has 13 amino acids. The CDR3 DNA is TGTGCCAGCAGTCCTGGACAGGGGGACGAGCAGTACTTC. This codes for CASSPGQGDEQYF.

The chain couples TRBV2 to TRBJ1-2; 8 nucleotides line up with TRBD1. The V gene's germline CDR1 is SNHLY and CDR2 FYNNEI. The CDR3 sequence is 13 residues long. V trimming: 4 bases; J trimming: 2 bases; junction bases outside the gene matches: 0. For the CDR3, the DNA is TGTGCCAGCAGTGGACAGGGGAACTATGGCTACACCTTC. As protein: CASSGQGNYGYTF.

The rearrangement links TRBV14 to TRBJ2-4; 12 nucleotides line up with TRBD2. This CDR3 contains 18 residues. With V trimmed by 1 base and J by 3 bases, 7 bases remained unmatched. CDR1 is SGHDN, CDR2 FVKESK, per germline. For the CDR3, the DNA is TGTGCCAGCAGCCAAGCTAGCGGGAGGGCCCGGGTCAAAAACATTCAGTACTTC. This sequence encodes CASSQASGRARVKNIQYF.

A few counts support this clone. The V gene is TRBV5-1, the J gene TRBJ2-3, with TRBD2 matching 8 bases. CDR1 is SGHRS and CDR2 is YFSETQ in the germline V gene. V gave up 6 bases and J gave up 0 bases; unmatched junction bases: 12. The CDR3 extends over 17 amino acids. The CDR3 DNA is TGCGCCAGCACCGGGGGGGAGGGACCGATCAGCACAGATACGCAGTATTTT. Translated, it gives CASTGGEGPISTDTQYF.

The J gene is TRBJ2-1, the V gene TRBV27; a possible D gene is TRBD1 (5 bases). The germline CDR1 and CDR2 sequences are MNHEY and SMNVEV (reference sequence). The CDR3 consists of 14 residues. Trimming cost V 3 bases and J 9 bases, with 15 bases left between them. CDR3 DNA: TGTGCCAGCAGTTTTTTAGGGGAAACTGGTGAGCAGTTCTTC. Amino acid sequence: CASSFLGETGEQFF.

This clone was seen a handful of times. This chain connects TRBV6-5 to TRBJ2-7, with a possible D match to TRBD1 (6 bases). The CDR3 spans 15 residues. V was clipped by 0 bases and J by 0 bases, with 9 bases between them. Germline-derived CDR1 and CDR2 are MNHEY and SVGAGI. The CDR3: CASSYSTGHSYEQYF. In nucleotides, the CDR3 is TGTGCCAGCAGTTACTCAACGGGACACTCCTACGAGCAGTACTTC.

The CDR3: CATSRVGRKRTDTQYF. CDR3 in DNA: TGTGCCACCAGCAGAGTCGGGAGGAAACGCACAGATACGCAGTATTTT. This rearrangement joins TRBV15 to TRBJ2-3, with TRBD2 identical over 7 bases. The CDR3 covers 16 residues. CDR1 LNHNV and CDR2 YYDKDF come from the germline V gene (reference sequence). V gave up 1 base and J gave up 1 base; unmatched junction bases: 5.

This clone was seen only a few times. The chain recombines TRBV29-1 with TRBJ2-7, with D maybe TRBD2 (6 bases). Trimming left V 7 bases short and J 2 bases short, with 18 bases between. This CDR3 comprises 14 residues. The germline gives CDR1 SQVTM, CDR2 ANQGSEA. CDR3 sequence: CSAYRASEPYEQYF. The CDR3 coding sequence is TGCAGCGCTTACCGGGCTAGCGAACCCTACGAGCAGTACTTC.

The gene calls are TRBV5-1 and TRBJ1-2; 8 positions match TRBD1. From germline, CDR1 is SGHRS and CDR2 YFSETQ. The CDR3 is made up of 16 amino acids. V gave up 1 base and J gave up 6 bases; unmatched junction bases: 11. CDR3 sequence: CASSLTGGYAKDGYTF. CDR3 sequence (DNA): TGCGCCAGCAGCTTGACAGGGGGATATGCAAAGGATGGCTACACCTTC.

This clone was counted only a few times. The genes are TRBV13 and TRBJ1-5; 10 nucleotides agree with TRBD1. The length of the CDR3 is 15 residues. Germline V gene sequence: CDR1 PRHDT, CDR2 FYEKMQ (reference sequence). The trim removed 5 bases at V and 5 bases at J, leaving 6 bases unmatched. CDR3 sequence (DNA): TGTGCCAGCAGCCCCGGGACAGGGGTTGATCAGCCCCAGCATTTT. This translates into CASSPGTGVDQPQHF.

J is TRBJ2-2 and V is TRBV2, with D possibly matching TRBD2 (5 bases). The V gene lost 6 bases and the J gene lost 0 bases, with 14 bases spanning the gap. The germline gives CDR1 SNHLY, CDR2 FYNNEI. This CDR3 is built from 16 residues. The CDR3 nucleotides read TGTGCCAGCAGGCGGCGGACGGGGTCGAACACCGGGGAGCTGTTTTTT. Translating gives CASRRRTGSNTGELFF.

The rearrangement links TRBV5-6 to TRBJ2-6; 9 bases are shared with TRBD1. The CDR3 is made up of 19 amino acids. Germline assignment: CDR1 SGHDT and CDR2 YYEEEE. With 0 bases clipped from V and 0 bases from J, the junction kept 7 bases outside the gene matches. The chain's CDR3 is CASSLVVGQGFSGANVLTF. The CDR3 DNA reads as TGTGCCAGCAGCTTGGTGGTGGGACAGGGCTTCTCTGGGGCCAACGTCCTGACTTTC.

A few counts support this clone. The CDR3 DNA is TGTGCCAGCAGCCAAACCTTCCCGGTGCCGGGACAGGGGAATACGCAGTATTTT. Protein: CASSQTFPVPGQGNTQYF. The chain links TRBV7-9 to TRBJ2-3; 10 bases line up with TRBD1. CDR3 length: 18 amino acids. CDR1 SEHNR and CDR2 FQNEAQ come from the germline V gene (reference sequence). After removal of 5 bases from V and 7 bases from J, the junction contained 18 bases not matched to a gene.

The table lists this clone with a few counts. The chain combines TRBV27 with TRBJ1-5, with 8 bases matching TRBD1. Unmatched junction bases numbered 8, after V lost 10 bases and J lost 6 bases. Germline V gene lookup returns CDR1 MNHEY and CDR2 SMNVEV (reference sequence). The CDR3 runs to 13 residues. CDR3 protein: CATSDRESQPQHF. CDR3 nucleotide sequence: TGTGCCACCTCGGACAGGGAAAGTCAGCCCCAGCATTTT.

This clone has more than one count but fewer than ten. The DNA for the CDR3 is TGTGCCAGCAGTTCGTCGGGACAGGGCATATATTTT. This encodes CASSSSGQGIYF. The rearrangement joins TRBV28 to TRBJ1-3, with 9 bases fitting TRBD1. CDR1 is MDHEN and CDR2 is SYDVKM in the germline V gene. CDR3 size: 12 residues. V lost 4 bases, J lost 12 bases, and 4 bases stayed unmatched.

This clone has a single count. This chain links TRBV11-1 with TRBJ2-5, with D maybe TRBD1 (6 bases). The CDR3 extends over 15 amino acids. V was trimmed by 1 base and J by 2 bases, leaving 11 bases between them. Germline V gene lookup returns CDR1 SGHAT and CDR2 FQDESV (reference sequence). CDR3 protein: CASSLVGAAQETQYF. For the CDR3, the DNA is TGTGCCAGCAGCTTAGTGGGGGCAGCACAAGAGACCCAGTACTTC.

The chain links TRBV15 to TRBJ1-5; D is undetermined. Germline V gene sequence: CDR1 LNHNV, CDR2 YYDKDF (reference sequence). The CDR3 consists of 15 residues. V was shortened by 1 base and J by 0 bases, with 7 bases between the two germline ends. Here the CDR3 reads CATSRVADSNQPQHF. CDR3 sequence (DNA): TGTGCCACCAGCAGAGTGGCGGATAGCAATCAGCCCCAGCATTTT.

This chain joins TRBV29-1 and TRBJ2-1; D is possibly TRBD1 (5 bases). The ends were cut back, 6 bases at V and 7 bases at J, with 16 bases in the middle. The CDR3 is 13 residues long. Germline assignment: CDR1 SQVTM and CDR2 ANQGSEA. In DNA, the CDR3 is TGCAGCGTGCAAGGGGCTCCCAGGAATGAGCAGTTCTTC. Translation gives CSVQGAPRNEQFF.

The CDR3 sequence: CASSLGGTGGIQPQHF. The CDR3, as DNA: TGTGCCAGCAGCTTAGGGGGGACAGGGGGCATCCAGCCCCAGCATTTT. The chain joins TRBV7-9 to TRBJ1-5, with 12 bases matching TRBD1. The V gene end was trimmed by 1 base and the J gene end by 7 bases; junction bases not matched to a gene: 5. CDR3 length equals 16 residues. CDR1 and CDR2 from the germline V gene are SEHNR and FQNEAQ (reference sequence).